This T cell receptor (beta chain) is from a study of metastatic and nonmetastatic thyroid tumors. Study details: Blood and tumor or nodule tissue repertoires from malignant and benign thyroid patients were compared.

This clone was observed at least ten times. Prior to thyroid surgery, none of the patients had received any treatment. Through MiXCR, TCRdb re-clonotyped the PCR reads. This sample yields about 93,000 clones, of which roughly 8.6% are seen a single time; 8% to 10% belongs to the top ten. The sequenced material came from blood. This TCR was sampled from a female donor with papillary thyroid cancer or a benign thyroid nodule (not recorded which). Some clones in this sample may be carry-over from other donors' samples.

CDR3 sequence (DNA): TGTGCCAGCAGGGCAGGGGTTATCAATGAGCAGTTCTTC. This translates into CASRAGVINEQFF. The J gene is TRBJ2-1, the V gene TRBV12-3 or TRBV12-4; possible D gene TRBD1, 6 bases. Trimming took 6 bases from V and 6 from J, leaving 12 bases between them. CDR3 length equals 13 residues.